This TCR beta chain was sequenced in a study of vaccination and CD4 T cells after COVID-19. Study background: Each person enrolled got two BNT162b2 or mRNA-1273 vaccine doses.

This clonotype was observed a few times. Its matching antigen is unknown. Trimming shortened V by 0 bases and J by 2 bases, and 12 bases separated the two germline ends. Germline CDR1 is MGHDK and CDR2 is SYGVNS. This CDR3 has 16 amino acids. Sequenced with the Oncomine TCR Beta short-read assay was DNA taken from cultured CD4+ T cells. TCRdb itself ran the PCR reads through MiXCR, one entry per CDR3 protein. Among some 7,700 distinct CDR3 sequences listed, 45% to 50% were seen once. The study, taken as a whole, reports: In convalescent patients, 304 of 307 vaccine-specific clones were mono-reactive for SARS-CoV-2 spike.

Treatment described: approximately 9-day PBMC culture with coronavirus spike peptide pools or control peptides (ViraFEST assay). The TCR was taken from a human donor who had recovered from COVID-19. V is TRBV25-1 and J is TRBJ2-3; D is unclear. Sequencing was performed on CD4+ T cells from blood, cultured in vitro. CDR3 amino acids: CASSEYKGGITDTQYF. CDR3 sequence (DNA): TGTGCCAGCAGTGAATATAAGGGTGGGATCACAGATACGCAGTATTTT.